This T cell receptor (beta chain) was identified during a study of regulatory T cells in long-lasting Graves disease. iRepertoire HTBI primers and Arm-PCR of CDR3 regions built TCR beta libraries. TCRdb independently ran MiXCR on the multiplex PCR reads; one entry per CDR3 protein. The sample lists some 330,000 distinct CDR3 sequences, over 9.5% occurring once. V lost 10 bases to trimming and J lost 4 bases; unmatched junction nucleotides: 6. The CDR3 runs to 12 residues. Germline CDR1 MNHEY, CDR2 SVGEGT. Time point: newly diagnosed GD, antithyroid drugs for less than 3 months. PBMC-extracted RNA yielded the TCR library. Regarding the study as a whole: With persistent disease, TRBV28, TRBJ1-2 and TRBJ2-5 were the favored segments.

This clonotype was observed a single time. Its specificity is unknown. These data were also reused for a study on T cells in Graves' hyperthyroidism and ophthalmopathy. That study adds: In blood, most of the thyroid clonotypes expanded above 0.001 were also present.

The V and J genes are TRBV6-2 or TRBV6-3 and TRBJ1-2, with 7 bases that match TRBD1. The clonotype comes from a woman aged 18-30 years with Graves disease. The sample was peripheral blood mononuclear cells (PBMCs), taken at new diagnosis, from a patient treated with antithyroid drugs. Written as DNA, the CDR3 is TGTGCCATCCAGGGGGATGGCTATGGCTACACCTTC. It specifies CAIQGDGYGYTF.